A single sample gave rise to the 29 T cell receptor beta chains below, sequenced in a study of immune evolution from preneoplasia to lung adenocarcinoma. Sequenced by immunoSEQ multiplex PCR; TCRdb stores in-frame clones only, minus some. In the table there are 16,000 or so clones, approximately 86% of which are singletons. The material sequenced was FFPE invasive lung adenocarcinoma tissue. The receptors originated from a person in their 70s with invasive lung adenocarcinoma.

The V and J genes are TRBV7-6 and TRBJ2-7; TRBD1 is a possible D gene (6 bases). V was pared by 0 bases and J by 4 bases, with 7 bases between. Germline assignment: CDR1 SGHVS and CDR2 FNYEAQ. The CDR3 length is 13 residues. The CDR3 spells CASSLAQGYEQYF. Here the CDR3 DNA reads TGTGCCAGCAGCTTAGCACAGGGTTACGAGCAGTACTTC.

This chain joins TRBV9 and TRBJ2-2; tentatively, D is TRBD1 (6 bases). From germline, CDR1 is SGDLS and CDR2 YYNGEE. This CDR3 is built from 14 residues. Trimming shortened V by 3 bases and J by 6 bases, and 12 bases separated the two germline ends. CDR3 in amino acids: CASSDNRVPGELFF. CDR3 DNA: TGTGCCAGCAGCGATAACAGGGTGCCCGGGGAGCTGTTTTTT.

The table lists this clone with a count of one. V usage is TRBV4-2 and J usage is TRBJ2-7; a possible D gene is TRBD1 (6 bases). The V gene's germline CDR1 is LGHNA and CDR2 YNFKEQ. V lost 0 bases and J lost 1, with 7 bases in between. The CDR3 runs 14 residues. CDR3 amino acids: CASSQDTGSYEQYF. The CDR3 DNA is TGTGCCAGCAGCCAAGATACAGGGTCCTACGAGCAGTACTTC.

On this clone itself: A junction end diverges from the germline sequence, so it may reflect a read error. The chain carries TRBV15 and TRBJ2-1, with TRBD1 identical over 8 bases. This CDR3 spans 16 amino acids. Germline-derived CDR1 and CDR2 are LNHNV and YYDKDF (reference sequence). The CDR3 protein is CATSGDNRGNRNEQFF. In DNA form, the CDR3 reads TGTGCCACCAGCGGAGATAACAGGGGGAACCGCAATGAGCAGTTCTTC.

V is TRBV28 and J is TRBJ2-5, with D unresolved. The germline V gene encodes CDR1 MDHEN and CDR2 SYDVKM. The V and J ends lost 3 bases and 3 bases respectively, with 5 bases between them. The CDR3 runs 12 residues. The DNA for the CDR3 is TGTGCCAGCAGTTTCGCAAAAGAGACCCAGTACTTC. Translated, it gives CASSFAKETQYF. Full variable domain (outside the CDR3, taken from reference TRBV28 and TRBJ2-5): DVKVTQSSRYLVKRTGEKVFLECVQDMDHENMFWYRQDPGLGLRLIYFSYDVKMKEKGDIPEGYSVSREKKERFSLILESASTNQTSMYLCASSFAKETQYFGPGTRLLVL.

V and J are TRBV2 and TRBJ1-5; the D gene is possibly TRBD1 (5 bases). Trimming took 7 bases from V and 2 from J, leaving 9 bases between them. The germline gives CDR1 SNHLY, CDR2 FYNNEI. The CDR3 loop spans 13 amino acids. The chain's CDR3 is CASKRGGNQPQHF. The CDR3 DNA reads as TGTGCCAGCAAAAGGGGAGGCAATCAGCCCCAGCATTTT.

The chain uses TRBV9 and TRBJ1-1; D is unresolved. The CDR3 runs 13 residues. Germline V gene data show CDR1 as SGDLS and CDR2 as YYNGEE. Trimming left V 4 bases short and J 2 bases short, with 9 bases between. The CDR3 nucleotides read TGTGCCAGCAGCTTAACTTTCAACACTGAAGCTTTCTTT. Amino acids: CASSLTFNTEAFF.

V gene TRBV9 combines with J gene TRBJ2-5; TRBD2 might be the D (6 bases). V was cut by 0 bases and J by 4 bases, with 13 bases left in between. CDR3 length equals 15 residues. From germline, CDR1 is SGDLS and CDR2 YYNGEE. CDR3 bases: TGTGCCAGCAGCGTAGATTCGGGAGATGGAGAGACCCAGTACTTC. The encoded protein is CASSVDSGDGETQYF.

The chain carries TRBV7-9 and TRBJ2-6; no firm D call. The CDR3 totals 16 residues. Germline V lookup: CDR1 SEHNR, CDR2 FQNEAQ (reference sequence). Between the trimmed V and J ends, which lost 5 bases and 4 bases, there was a span of 15 bases. CDR3 loop: CASSPRAANGANVLTF. The CDR3 DNA is TGTGCCAGCAGCCCCCGGGCAGCGAACGGGGCCAACGTCCTGACTTTC.

The chain carries TRBV10-1 and TRBJ2-3, with 8 bases fitting TRBD2. Germline V CDR1 and CDR2: WNHNN, SYGVQD (reference sequence). The CDR3 is 15 residues long. V shed 4 bases, J shed 6 bases, and the junction held 9 bases outside the gene matches. In nucleotides, the CDR3 is TGCGCCAGCAGTGCCACGGGGGGGCCATCCGATACGCAGTATTTT. The encoded protein is CASSATGGPSDTQYF.

The chain recombines TRBV6-5 with TRBJ2-2, with D possibly TRBD1 on 7 matching bases. With 4 bases removed from V and 6 bases from J, the gap between germline ends came to 18 bases. The CDR3 has 16 residues. The germline V gene encodes CDR1 MNHEY and CDR2 SVGAGI. CDR3 protein: CASSLPGSGGPGELFF. Here the CDR3 DNA reads TGTGCCAGCAGTTTACCGGGATCAGGGGGGCCCGGGGAGCTGTTTTTT.

This clone was detected only once. The chain recombines TRBV28 with TRBJ1-2; D is possibly TRBD1 (5 bases). CDR1 and CDR2 from the germline V gene are MDHEN and SYDVKM. This CDR3 contains 12 residues. Trimming took 9 bases from V and 8 from J, leaving 16 bases between them. The CDR3 is CASLLRVSGYTF. In DNA form, the CDR3 reads TGTGCCAGTTTGCTCAGGGTGAGCGGCTACACCTTC.

V and J are TRBV9 and TRBJ1-1; D is unclear. V was shortened by 0 bases and J by 2 bases, with 11 bases between the two germline ends. This CDR3 comprises 15 residues. Germline CDR1 reads SGDLS; CDR2 reads YYNGEE. DNA of the CDR3: TGTGCCAGCAGCGTAGGAGCGACGGACAACACTGAAGCTTTCTTT. Translating gives CASSVGATDNTEAFF.

The chain combines TRBV9 with TRBJ2-2, with D hard to call. The CDR3 totals 15 residues. Germline CDR1 and CDR2: SGDLS and YYNGEE. V gave up 4 bases and J gave up 4 bases, with 14 bases separating them. Here the CDR3 DNA reads TGTGCCAGCAGCACCCCGCTCGGCCGCACCGGGGAGCTGTTTTTT. Protein product: CASSTPLGRTGELFF. Looking up the rest from reference TRBV9 and TRBJ2-2 gives the full variable domain: DSGVTQTPKHLITATGQRVTLRCSPRSGDLSVYWYQQSLDQGLQFLIQYYNGEERAKGNILERFSAQQFPDLHSELNLSSLELGDSALYFCASSTPLGRTGELFFGEGSRLTVL.

The V gene is TRBV6-1, the J gene TRBJ2-1; 10 nucleotides match TRBD2. This CDR3 is built from 14 residues. The V gene's germline CDR1 is MNHNS and CDR2 SASEGT. Trimming removed 8 bases from V and 7 bases from J; junction bases left unmatched: 8. The CDR3 loop reads CASGRTSGPNEQFF. DNA for the CDR3: TGTGCCAGCGGTAGGACTAGCGGCCCTAATGAGCAGTTCTTC.

This rearrangement joins TRBV20-1 to TRBJ2-5; D gene unclear. Germline V gene data show CDR1 as DFQATT and CDR2 as SNEGSKA (reference sequence). The CDR3 sequence is 11 residues long. V dropped 3 bases and J dropped 5 bases, with 7 bases sitting between them. The CDR3: CSASASETQYF. The CDR3 DNA sequence: TGCAGTGCTAGTGCATCTGAGACCCAGTACTTC.

CDR3 nucleotides: TGCGCCAGCAGCCAAAGACAGGGGTTCCCCAATGAGCAGTTCTTC. This translates into CASSQRQGFPNEQFF. V and J are TRBV4-1 and TRBJ2-1; 8 nucleotides align to TRBD1. This CDR3 comprises 15 residues. Unmatched junction bases numbered 6, after V lost 2 bases and J lost 6 bases. Germline values: CDR1 MGHRA, CDR2 YSYEKL.

About this clone itself: A single base separates this from a much larger clone, so it may be a read error. CDR3 in amino acids: CASSLVGGSTDTQYF. For the CDR3, the DNA is TGTGCCAGCAGCTTAGTGGGCGGAAGCACAGATACGCAGTATTTT. The rearrangement joins TRBV13 to TRBJ2-3; D not certain. The CDR3 extends over 15 amino acids. V was pared by 1 base and J by 0 bases, with 8 bases between. Germline V gene data show CDR1 as PRHDT and CDR2 as FYEKMQ (reference sequence).

This clone turned up a few times. This chain connects TRBV6-1 to TRBJ1-2; D might be TRBD1 (6 bases). V shed 7 bases and J shed 1 base, with 10 bases lying between them. CDR1 is MNHNS, CDR2 SASEGT, per germline. The length of the CDR3 is 13 residues. The CDR3 DNA follows: TGTGCCAGCACCTTGGACAGTAACTATGGCTACACCTTC. It translates to CASTLDSNYGYTF.

By share, this clone ranks as medium-sized (0.01 to 0.1%). J is TRBJ2-7 and V is TRBV28; 8 bases align to TRBD2. Trimming took 5 bases from V and 6 from J; bases not matched to a gene: 15. The length of the CDR3 is 16 residues. Germline CDR1 reads MDHEN; CDR2 reads SYDVKM. DNA for the CDR3: TGTGCCAGCAGTCCAACCGGTGTAGCGGGGCCGGGCGAGCAGTACTTC. It yields the protein CASSPTGVAGPGEQYF.

This chain uses TRBV6-1 with TRBJ1-3; the D is unclear. The CDR3 covers 14 residues. The germline V gene has CDR1 MNHNS and CDR2 SASEGT. V was trimmed by 5 bases and J by 0 bases, leaving 8 bases between them. The CDR3 loop reads CASSLRSSGNTIYF. CDR3 in DNA: TGTGCCAGCAGTCTCCGAAGCTCTGGAAACACCATATATTTT.

The chain carries TRBV10-3 and TRBJ1-2, with a weak D call TRBD1 (5 bases). The CDR3 extends over 14 amino acids. V was trimmed by 8 bases and J by 0 bases, leaving 13 bases between them. Germline CDR1 ENHRY, CDR2 SYGVKD. CDR3 in DNA: TGTGCCATCGGTTCAGGAGGGGCTAACTATGGCTACACCTTC. This encodes CAIGSGGANYGYTF.

This chain connects TRBV30 to TRBJ2-7; D might be TRBD2 (6 bases). The CDR3 spans 13 residues. Per germline, CDR1 GTSNPN and CDR2 SVGIG (reference sequence). Trimming shortened V by 2 bases and J by 5 bases, and 13 bases separated the two germline ends. CDR3 bases: TGTGCCTGGAGTTATTTAGCGGAGCACGAGCAGTACTTC. Translation gives CAWSYLAEHEQYF.

V is TRBV27 and J is TRBJ2-7; no clear D. This CDR3 is built from 17 residues. With 3 bases removed from V and 0 bases from J, the gap between germline ends came to 18 bases. The germline V gene has CDR1 MNHEY and CDR2 SMNVEV (reference sequence). For the CDR3, the DNA is TGTGCCAGCAGTTTCGATGTAAGGCCCGGAACCTCCTACGAGCAGTACTTC. This translates into CASSFDVRPGTSYEQYF.

The rearrangement links TRBV2 to TRBJ2-1, with 8 bases matching TRBD1. This CDR3 has 11 residues. Germline loops: CDR1 SNHLY, CDR2 FYNNEI. The ends lost 7 bases at V and 16 bases at J; junction bases unmatched: 9. CDR3 nucleotide sequence: TGTGCCAGCAATGAGCGACAGGGGTCTTTCTTC. Amino acid sequence: CASNERQGSFF.

J is TRBJ2-2 and V is TRBV4-1, with D perhaps TRBD2 (6 bases). This CDR3 comprises 16 residues. Germline V gene data show CDR1 as MGHRA and CDR2 as YSYEKL. V was clipped by 1 base and J by 5 bases, with 14 bases between them. The CDR3 reads CASSQVEGSPTGELFF. The CDR3 bases are TGCGCCAGCAGCCAAGTGGAGGGTTCTCCTACCGGGGAGCTGTTTTTT.

This chain connects TRBV7-6 to TRBJ1-2, with D perhaps matching TRBD1 (5 bases). Germline lookup yields CDR1 SGHVS and CDR2 FNYEAQ. Trimming cost V 0 bases and J 4 bases, with 18 bases left between them. This CDR3 has 17 residues. Here the CDR3 reads CASSLARGRGGAYGYTF. CDR3 nucleotides: TGTGCCAGCAGCTTAGCGCGTGGGCGCGGGGGAGCCTATGGCTACACCTTC.

This chain uses TRBV2 with TRBJ1-4, with D uncertain. The CDR3 runs 14 residues. From germline, CDR1 is SNHLY and CDR2 FYNNEI. V dropped 6 bases and J dropped 1 base, with 9 bases sitting between them. The CDR3 nucleotides read TGTGCCAGCAGGGAGGATGTAACTAATGAAAAACTGTTTTTT. It yields the protein CASREDVTNEKLFF.

This clone was seen only once. J is TRBJ1-1 and V is TRBV29-1; D is unclear. CDR1 and CDR2 from the germline V gene are SQVTM and ANQGSEA. This CDR3 region has 13 residues. Trimming pared 2 bases from V and 4 bases from J, leaving 11 bases between. CDR3 residues: CSVERERITEAFF. DNA of the CDR3: TGCAGCGTTGAAAGGGAACGGATCACTGAAGCTTTCTTT.